The present T cell receptor (beta chain) was sequenced within a study of vaccination and CD4 T cells after COVID-19. Cultured CD4+ T cell DNA underwent sequencing with the Oncomine TCR Beta short-read assay. Scientists extracted genomic DNA from CD4+ T cells grown in culture. TCRdb redid the calling of the PCR reads with MiXCR, one entry per CDR3 protein. The data contain about 21,000 distinct CDR3 sequences, approximately 52% of them singletons. Turning to this clonotype: Antigen specificity is unknown.

Treatment denoted: roughly ten-day PBMC culture with coronavirus spike peptide pools or control peptides (ViraFEST assay). Sequencing used CD4+ T cells from blood, cultured in vitro. The source of this sequence is a human donor who had recovered from COVID-19.

The chain's CDR3 is CASKGELAGVKNYEQYF. The CDR3 coding sequence is TGTGCCAGCAAAGGTGAACTAGCGGGTGTAAAGAACTACGAGCAGTACTTC. The chain couples TRBV28 to TRBJ2-7; 9 nucleotides line up with TRBD2. Trimming took 7 bases from V and 3 from J; bases not matched to a gene: 16. CDR1 is MDHEN, CDR2 SYDVKM, per germline. The CDR3 covers 17 residues.